These 21 T cell receptor beta chains came from one sample sequenced in a study of response to subunit inactivated influenza vaccine. TCRdb re-analysed the RT-PCR reads in MiXCR, keeping a single row per CDR3 protein. The sample lists about 570,000 distinct CDR3 sequences; 11% were seen once. The same sample was also studied in work on T cells expressing NK-cell markers. That study reports: The TCR beta cDNA came from 5'RACE template switching with UMIs.

Sequences were derived from PBMCs from blood, sampled on the day of vaccination. Receptors originate from a man aged 50-60 years who received an inactivated influenza vaccine.

Many counts were recorded for this clonotype. V and J are TRBV4-2 and TRBJ2-7; 9 nucleotides match TRBD1. The V segment lost 0 bases and the J segment 4 bases; nucleotides outside the gene matches: 4. CDR1 is LGHNA, CDR2 YNFKEQ, per germline. CDR3 size: 15 residues. CDR3 DNA: TGTGCCAGCAGCCAAGATGGACAGGGGAGTTACGAGCAGTACTTC. Translation: CASSQDGQGSYEQYF.

The sample holds a few counts of this clonotype. The genes are TRBV5-1 and TRBJ2-5; TRBD2 aligns across 7 bases. The CDR3 contains 15 residues. The V and J ends lost 4 bases and 2 bases, in that order; junction bases with no gene match: 8. Germline CDR1 reads SGHRS; CDR2 reads YFSETQ. The CDR3 DNA reads as TGCGCCAGCAGCGCCCTAGCGGACATACAAGAGACCCAGTACTTC. Its protein product is CASSALADIQETQYF.

In its sample, this clonotype was seen a few times. The V call is TRBV5-1, the J call TRBJ2-3; 8 bases agree with TRBD1. The germline V gene has CDR1 SGHRS and CDR2 YFSETQ. The junction had 14 bases not matched to a gene; V was cut back by 1 base and J by 4 bases. The CDR3 loop spans 18 amino acids. DNA for the CDR3: TGCGCCAGCAGCTTGAACCTTCGACAGGGGAGTACGGCAGATACGCAGTATTTT. Protein product: CASSLNLRQGSTADTQYF.

The J gene is TRBJ2-2, the V gene TRBV7-2; the match to TRBD2 covers 8 bases. V shed 5 bases and J 0 bases; nucleotides not matched to a gene: 8. This CDR3 is 17 amino acids long. Per the germline V gene, CDR1 is SGHTA and CDR2 is FQGNSA. The CDR3 coding sequence is TGTGCCAGCAGCCCCACGCGGGGGGAACCGAACACCGGGGAGCTGTTTTTT. This encodes CASSPTRGEPNTGELFF.

This clonotype appeared a few times. The V gene is TRBV7-9, the J gene TRBJ1-1; 9 bases fit TRBD1. The V segment lost 4 bases and the J segment 3 bases; nucleotides outside the gene matches: 9. Germline V gene data show CDR1 as SEHNR and CDR2 as FQNEAQ (reference sequence). This CDR3 has 16 amino acids. CDR3 bases: TGTGCCAGCAGCTCAGACTTAGGACAGGGGCACACTGAAGCTTTCTTT. Its translation: CASSSDLGQGHTEAFF.

The rearrangement joins TRBV28 to TRBJ2-2, with D possibly matching TRBD1 (5 bases). The germline V gene encodes CDR1 MDHEN and CDR2 SYDVKM. The CDR3 is 16 residues long. Trimming took 6 bases from V and 0 from J, leaving 14 bases between them. CDR3 in amino acids: CASSTWVRANTGELFF. CDR3 DNA sequence: TGTGCCAGCAGCACCTGGGTCAGGGCGAACACCGGGGAGCTGTTTTTT. The entire variable domain, with the rest obtained from reference TRBV28 and TRBJ2-2, is as follows: DVKVTQSSRYLVKRTGEKVFLECVQDMDHENMFWYRQDPGLGLRLIYFSYDVKMKEKGDIPEGYSVSREKKERFSLILESASTNQTSMYLCASSTWVRANTGELFFGEGSRLTVL.

This clonotype has ten or more counts. The chain is built from TRBV6-1 and TRBJ2-5; either TRBD1 or TRBD2 may fit D (6 bases each). The CDR3 extends over 14 amino acids. The V end lost 6 bases, the J end lost 1 base, and 12 bases lay between the germline ends. Germline values: CDR1 MNHNS, CDR2 SASEGT. The CDR3 sequence: CASRSQGGQETQYF. The CDR3 DNA sequence: TGTGCCAGCAGGTCACAGGGAGGCCAAGAGACCCAGTACTTC.

V gene TRBV12-3 or TRBV12-4 combines with J gene TRBJ2-1; TRBD2 matches at 13 bases. With V trimmed by 5 bases and J by 9 bases, 10 bases remained unmatched. This CDR3 has 16 amino acids. The CDR3 here is CASSPSLLAGGGEQFF. CDR3 DNA sequence: TGTGCCAGCAGTCCAAGTCTACTAGCGGGGGGGGGTGAGCAGTTCTTC.

This clonotype was recorded a few times. V and J are TRBV20-1 and TRBJ2-1; D remains ambiguous. CDR1 and CDR2 (germline): DFQATT, SNEGSKA (reference sequence). Trimming took 3 bases from V and 0 from J, leaving 12 bases between them. This CDR3 has 15 residues. The CDR3: CSASYSASSYNEQFF. The CDR3 nucleotides read TGCAGTGCTAGTTACAGTGCGAGCTCCTACAATGAGCAGTTCTTC.

This clonotype was detected only a few times. The DNA for the CDR3 is TGTGCCTGGAGTGCATATCGACTAGCGGGAGAGGGTGAGCAGTTCTTC. Translated, it gives CAWSAYRLAGEGEQFF. The V call is TRBV30, the J call TRBJ2-1; 12 bases agree with TRBD2. J was trimmed by 9 bases and V by 1 base; bases with no gene match: 10. CDR3 length: 16 residues. Germline values: CDR1 GTSNPN, CDR2 SVGIG (reference sequence).

This clonotype was picked up many times. The V call is TRBV27, the J call TRBJ2-3, with unresolved D. Trimming stripped 3 bases from V and 0 bases from J, with 10 bases between. Per germline, CDR1 MNHEY and CDR2 SMNVEV (reference sequence). The CDR3 is 15 residues long. The CDR3 region is CASSFRTYSTDTQYF. In nucleotides, the CDR3 is TGTGCCAGCAGTTTTCGGACCTACAGCACAGATACGCAGTATTTT.

This clonotype occurred a few times. The CDR3 region is CASSPDRPVRYNEQFF. In nucleotides, the CDR3 is TGTGCCAGCAGTCCTGACAGGCCCGTCCGGTACAATGAGCAGTTCTTC. The J gene is TRBJ2-1, the V gene TRBV6-2 or TRBV6-3; D is perhaps TRBD1 (6 bases). The length of the CDR3 is 16 residues. CDR1 is MNHEY, CDR2 SVGEGT, per germline. The V end was cut by 5 bases, the J end by 4 bases, with 18 bases between.

This clonotype was counted a few times. The V and J genes are TRBV5-1 and TRBJ2-5; D gene ambiguous. V lost 0 bases, J lost 0 bases, and 6 bases lay in between. The V gene's germline CDR1 is SGHRS and CDR2 YFSETQ. The CDR3 runs 14 residues. The CDR3 here is CASSLVPDQETQYF. Written as DNA, the CDR3 is TGCGCCAGCAGCTTGGTACCAGACCAAGAGACCCAGTACTTC.

This clonotype has just a few counts. The chain combines TRBV6-1 with TRBJ2-1; 7 bases are a match to TRBD1. Trimming cost V 4 bases and J 0 bases; bases outside gene matches: 6. Germline values: CDR1 MNHNS, CDR2 SASEGT. The CDR3 sequence is 16 residues long. The CDR3 DNA sequence: TGTGCCAGCAGTGGCCCTTGGGACAGCTCCTACAATGAGCAGTTCTTC. This encodes CASSGPWDSSYNEQFF.

The chain links TRBV10-3 to TRBJ1-1; D is unresolved. Germline V gene data show CDR1 as ENHRY and CDR2 as SYGVKD. The CDR3 is 13 amino acids. Trimming pared 5 bases from V and 0 bases from J, leaving 7 bases between. CDR3 in DNA: TGTGCCATCAGTCAAAGTCTGAACACTGAAGCTTTCTTT. It translates to CAISQSLNTEAFF.

The chain couples TRBV3-1 to TRBJ2-1; no reliable D call. The length of the CDR3 is 15 residues. V lost 1 base and J 1 base, leaving 8 bases between the germline ends. Germline CDR1 LGHDT, CDR2 YNNKEL (reference sequence). CDR3 region: CASSQVQSSYNEQFF. CDR3 bases: TGTGCCAGCAGCCAAGTACAGAGTTCCTACAATGAGCAGTTCTTC.

This clonotype was recorded a few times. The chain has TRBV2 and TRBJ2-5; 7 bases align to TRBD1. The CDR3 is made up of 15 amino acids. CDR1 is SNHLY and CDR2 is FYNNEI in the germline V gene. The V and J ends lost 5 bases and 4 bases, in that order; junction bases with no gene match: 10. Here the CDR3 DNA reads TGTGCCAGCAGTAAAGACAGGGTAGTTGGAGAGACCCAGTACTTC. This sequence encodes CASSKDRVVGETQYF. Full variable domain (outside the CDR3, taken from reference TRBV2 and TRBJ2-5): EPEVTQTPSHQVTQMGQEVILRCVPISNHLYFYWYRQILGQKVEFLVSFYNNEISEKSEIFDDQFSVERPDGSNFTLKIRSTKLEDSAMYFCASSKDRVVGETQYFGPGTRLLVL.

This clonotype was counted only a few times. V gene TRBV4-2 combines with J gene TRBJ2-2, with 12 bases that match TRBD2. The J segment lost 5 bases and the V segment lost 0 bases, leaving 7 bases of the junction unmatched. The CDR3 runs to 18 residues. The germline V gene encodes CDR1 LGHNA and CDR2 YNFKEQ. The DNA for the CDR3 is TGTGCCAGCAGCCAAGATTTGTCCGGACTAGCGGGAACCGGGGAGCTGTTTTTT. Its translation: CASSQDLSGLAGTGELFF.

V usage is TRBV7-6 and J usage is TRBJ2-1; 13 bases line up with TRBD2. V was pared by 5 bases and J by 7 bases, with 8 bases of the junction left unmatched. This CDR3 contains 16 residues. CDR1 is SGHVS, CDR2 FNYEAQ, per germline. CDR3 nucleotides: TGTGCCAGCAGCCCGTCACTAGCGGGGGGGATAAATGAGCAGTTCTTC. This gives the protein CASSPSLAGGINEQFF.

This clonotype occurred many times. The chain combines TRBV5-1 with TRBJ2-5, with D maybe TRBD1 (6 bases). Germline CDR1 and CDR2: SGHRS and YFSETQ. The germline V and J ends were trimmed by 4 bases and 0 bases, with 13 bases remaining between them. The length of the CDR3 is 15 residues. CDR3 sequence: CASSIKTGYQETQYF. CDR3 nucleotides: TGCGCCAGCAGCATTAAGACAGGCTACCAAGAGACCCAGTACTTC. Supplemented by reference TRBV5-1 and TRBJ2-5, the full variable domain reads KAGVTQTPRYLIKTRGQQVTLSCSPISGHRSVSWYQQTPGQGLQFLFEYFSETQRNKGNFPGRFSGRQFSNSRSEMNVSTLELGDSALYLCASSIKTGYQETQYFGPGTRLLVL.

This clonotype was seen only a few times. The chain links TRBV9 to TRBJ2-1, with a possible D match to TRBD2 (6 bases). The germline gives CDR1 SGDLS, CDR2 YYNGEE. Trimming took off 0 bases at V and 2 bases at J, with 9 bases between the two ends. This CDR3 is 15 amino acids long. CDR3 nucleotides: TGTGCCAGCAGCGTAGGCGGGAACCCCTACAATGAGCAGTTCTTC. Translation gives CASSVGGNPYNEQFF.